This T cell receptor beta chain was obtained from a study of blood T cell repertoires in COVID-19 (dated by TCRdb to 2018 to 2020). In terms of the full investigation: Samples from collaborators originated in the United States, Italy and Spain and spanned both the acute and convalescent phases of COVID-19. A freely available public database, intended as a resource for researchers studying the immune response to SARS-CoV-2, is where the repertoires were released. Where HLA class I and class II types were available, the types were taken from metadata supplied by the sample provider, not from assay-based typing. Nearly every sample came with metadata listing a de-identified subject ID, COVID-19 status, age in years and sex. Subjects who had been exposed to COVID-19, were actively infected with it, or had recovered from it provided the deeply sampled blood TCRbeta repertoires that made up the dataset. The material from the prospective study consisted of cDNA or gDNA derived from T cells, B-cell-depleted T cells, or PBMCs. Samples were obtained from the ongoing ImmuneRACE study (first 160 participants) and from over 1,000 subjects provided by 6 global collaborators.

The germline V gene yields SGHTA for CDR1 and FQGNSA for CDR2. Clipping removes 5 bases from V and 4 bases from J, with 10 as the unmatched junction base count. Including cysteine and phenylalanine, the CDR3 has 16 amino acids. CDR3 DNA is the only sequence kept; it has 48 bases, read in frame from the first base. The immunoSEQ Assay, a bias-controlled multiplex PCR, was used to amplify TCRbeta CDR3 regions from genomic DNA. The original methods were these. Within the assay, amplification of reference gene primers was used to estimate how many nucleated cells each sample contained. To quantify the absolute abundance of each unique TCRbeta CDR3 rearrangement, sequence reads were collapsed and filtered. For each sample, productive Simpson clonality was calculated by taking the square root of Simpson's diversity index across productive rearrangements. The source is immuneACCESS, and TCRdb retained only in-frame sequences with V and J called. Part of the clones is not carried over; for the studies checked, unresolved V genes explain less than half of this, and the remainder is unexplained. The V and J calls and clone size are taken from that table; D and trimming were inferred from the DNA. The sample profile shows 200,000 or so clones; over 80% of them were found once. Of the sample, roughly 3.7% is held by the ten largest clones.

In the case of this clone: Its antigen target is currently unknown. No much larger clonotype is one base removed from it; base qualities were not supplied.

Participants in the prospective study were enrolled through a virtual design, were aged roughly 18 to 100 years, and lived in approximately 25 United States geographic areas. In the prospective study, cohorts were assigned on the basis of participant-reported clinical history obtained from a screening survey and a study questionnaire. Exposed participants were defined as having been in contact with someone with a PCR-confirmed or clinician-diagnosed COVID-19 case within 2 weeks of study entry. Mobile phlebotomists in the prospective study collected whole blood, serum and a nasopharyngeal or oropharyngeal swab from every participant. Over a roughly two-month period, participants in the prospective study had the option of providing additional blood draws and questionnaires. Before DNA extraction, prospective study blood samples were shipped either frozen or at room temperature. Points the paper makes about the study in general: The amount of clinical and demographic metadata varied by source and participant and was provided uncurated.

Sequenced material: PBMCs or T cells enriched from blood (not recorded which). The sequence is built from TRBV7-2 and TRBJ2-7; the junction holds 11 bases that match TRBD2. The source of this sequence is a woman between 25 and 40 years old who had been exposed to COVID-19. CDR3 reads: CASSLWAGLAAYEQYF. The DNA sequence is as follows: TGTGCCAGCAGCCTCTGGGCGGGACTAGCGGCGTACGAGCAGTACTTC. Supplemented by the reference TRBV7-2 and TRBJ2-7 proteins around the CDR3, the complete variable domain is GAGVSQSPSNKVTEKGKDVELRCDPISGHTALYWYRQSLGQGLEFLIYFQGNSAPDKSGLPSDRFSAERTGGSVSTLTIQRTQQEDSAVYLCASSLWAGLAAYEQYFGPGTRLTVT.